One sample yielded the 6 T cell receptor beta chains listed below, sequenced in a study of T cell changes during pregnancy in multiple sclerosis. Produced via immunoSEQ multiplex PCR; TCRdb's table is partial and in-frame only. The table has approximately 43,000 clones, roughly 87% seen once. Material: CD8+ T cells from peripheral blood mononuclear cells, obtained in the first trimester of pregnancy. Every receptor here comes from a female donor with multiple sclerosis, enrolled in a pregnancy study.

J is TRBJ2-2 and V is TRBV13; D may be TRBD1 (6 bases). The CDR3 length is 14 residues. Germline V gene lookup returns CDR1 PRHDT and CDR2 FYEKMQ (reference sequence). Trimming removed 5 bases at V and 3 bases at J, with 10 bases between. In nucleotides, the CDR3 is TGTGCCAGCAGCCCGGACAGATACACCGGGGAGCTGTTTTTT. Residues: CASSPDRYTGELFF. Full variable domain (remainder filled in from reference TRBV13 and TRBJ2-2): AAGVIQSPRHLIKEKRETATLKCYPIPRHDTVYWYQQGPGQDPQFLISFYEKMQSDKGSIPDRFSAQQFSDYHSELNMSSLELGDSALYFCASSPDRYTGELFFGEGSRLTVL.

This rearrangement joins TRBV4-3 to TRBJ2-2, with a tentative D call TRBD2 (5 bases). Trimming cost V 0 bases and J 1 base, with 12 bases left between them. The CDR3 consists of 17 residues. Germline loops: CDR1 LGHNA, CDR2 YSLEER. The CDR3 DNA sequence: TGCGCCAGCAGCCAAGATCGAGTAGCGCGGAACACCGGGGAGCTGTTTTTT. It translates to CASSQDRVARNTGELFF.

The gene calls are TRBV27 and TRBJ2-5; TRBD2 aligns across 13 bases. Per the germline V gene, CDR1 is MNHEY and CDR2 is SMNVEV (reference sequence). V lost 5 bases, J lost 8 bases, and 8 bases stayed unmatched. CDR3 length equals 15 residues. The CDR3 coding sequence is TGTGCCAGCAGTGCGACTAGCGGGAGGCTAGGAACCCAGTACTTC. This codes for CASSATSGRLGTQYF.

The gene calls are TRBV6-4 and TRBJ2-7; weak D call: TRBD1 (6 bases). The germline CDR1 and CDR2 sequences are MRHNA and SNTAGT. CDR3 length: 13 amino acids. V was cut by 0 bases and J by 6 bases, with 9 bases left in between. The CDR3 loop reads CASSDSDSSEQYF. CDR3 bases: TGTGCCAGCAGTGACTCGGACAGTTCCGAGCAGTACTTC.

The gene calls are TRBV19 and TRBJ2-3; D perhaps matches TRBD2 (5 bases). The CDR3 has 13 residues. From germline, CDR1 is LNHDA and CDR2 SQIVND (reference sequence). V lost 5 bases, J lost 5 bases, and 11 bases lay in between. CDR3 residues: CASSLLGGDTQYF. The CDR3 nucleotides are TGTGCCAGTAGTTTGCTTGGAGGAGATACGCAGTATTTT.

The V and J genes are TRBV19 and TRBJ1-1; D possibly corresponds to TRBD1 (5 bases). V dropped 4 bases and J dropped 6 bases, with 12 bases sitting between them. Germline CDR1 reads LNHDA; CDR2 reads SQIVND (reference sequence). The CDR3 sequence is 13 residues long. The CDR3 region is CASSTSGGSEAFF. The CDR3 coding sequence is TGTGCCAGTAGTACCTCCGGGGGGTCTGAAGCTTTCTTT.